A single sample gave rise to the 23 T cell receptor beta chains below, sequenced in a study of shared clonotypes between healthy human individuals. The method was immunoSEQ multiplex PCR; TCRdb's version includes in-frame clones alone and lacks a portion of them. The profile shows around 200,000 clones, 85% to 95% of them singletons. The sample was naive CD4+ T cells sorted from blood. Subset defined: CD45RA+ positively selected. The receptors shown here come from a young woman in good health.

For the CDR3, the DNA is TGTGCCAGCAGTTACTCTGGGCCAAGGGGTGAAAAACTGTTTTTT. Translating it yields CASSYSGPRGEKLFF. This sequence joins TRBV6-5 and TRBJ1-4, with D tentatively TRBD1 (5 bases). Germline CDR1 MNHEY, CDR2 SVGAGI. This CDR3 contains 15 residues. The V end was cut by 0 bases, the J end by 7 bases, with 12 bases between.

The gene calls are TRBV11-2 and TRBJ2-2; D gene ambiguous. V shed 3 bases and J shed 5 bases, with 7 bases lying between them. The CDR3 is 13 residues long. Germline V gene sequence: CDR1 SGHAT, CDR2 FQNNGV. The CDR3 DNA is TGTGCCAGCAGCTTTTTCGCGACCGGGGAGCTGTTTTTT. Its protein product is CASSFFATGELFF.

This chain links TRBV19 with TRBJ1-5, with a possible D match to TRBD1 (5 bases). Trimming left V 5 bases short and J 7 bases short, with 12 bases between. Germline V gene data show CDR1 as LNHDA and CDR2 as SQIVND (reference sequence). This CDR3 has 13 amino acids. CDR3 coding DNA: TGTGCCAGTAGTGCGGTCTGGGGCCAGCCCCAGCATTTT. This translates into CASSAVWGQPQHF.

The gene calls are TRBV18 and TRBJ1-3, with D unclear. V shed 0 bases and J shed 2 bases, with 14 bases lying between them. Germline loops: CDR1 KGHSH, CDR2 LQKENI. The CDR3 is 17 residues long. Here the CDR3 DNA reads TGTGCCAGCTCACCACCTGGGCTCTCTGCCACTGGAAACACCATATATTTT. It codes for CASSPPGLSATGNTIYF.

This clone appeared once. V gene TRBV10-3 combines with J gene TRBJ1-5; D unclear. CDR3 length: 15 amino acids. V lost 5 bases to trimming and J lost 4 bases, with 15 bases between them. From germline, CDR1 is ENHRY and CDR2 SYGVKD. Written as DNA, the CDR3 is TGTGCCATCAGTAGAGGAAGCAACGCGAATCAGCCCCAGCATTTT. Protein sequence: CAISRGSNANQPQHF.

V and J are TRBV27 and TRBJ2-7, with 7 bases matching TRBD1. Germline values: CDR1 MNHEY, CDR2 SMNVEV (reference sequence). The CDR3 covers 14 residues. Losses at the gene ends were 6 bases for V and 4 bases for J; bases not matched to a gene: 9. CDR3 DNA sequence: TGTGCCAGCAGCTCGTTGACAGGGCCTTACGAGCAGTACTTC. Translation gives CASSSLTGPYEQYF.

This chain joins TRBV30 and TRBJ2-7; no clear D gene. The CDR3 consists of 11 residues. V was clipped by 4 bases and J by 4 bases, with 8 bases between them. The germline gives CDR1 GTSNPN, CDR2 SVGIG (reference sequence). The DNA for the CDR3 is TGTGCCTGGAATGGGATTTACGAGCAGTACTTC. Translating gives CAWNGIYEQYF.

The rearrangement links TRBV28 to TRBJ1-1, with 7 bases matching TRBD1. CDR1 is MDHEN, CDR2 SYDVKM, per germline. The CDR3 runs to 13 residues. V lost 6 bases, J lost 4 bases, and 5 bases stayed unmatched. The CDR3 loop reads CASRLQGFTEAFF. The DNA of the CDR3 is TGTGCCAGCAGGCTACAGGGGTTCACTGAAGCTTTCTTT.

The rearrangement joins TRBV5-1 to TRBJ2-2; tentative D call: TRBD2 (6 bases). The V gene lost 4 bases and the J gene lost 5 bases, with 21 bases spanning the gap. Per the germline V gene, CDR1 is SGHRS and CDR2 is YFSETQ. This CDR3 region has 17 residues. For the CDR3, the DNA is TGCGCCAGCAGCCCTCGGGCGGGGAGGATGAATACCGGGGAGCTGTTTTTT. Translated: CASSPRAGRMNTGELFF.

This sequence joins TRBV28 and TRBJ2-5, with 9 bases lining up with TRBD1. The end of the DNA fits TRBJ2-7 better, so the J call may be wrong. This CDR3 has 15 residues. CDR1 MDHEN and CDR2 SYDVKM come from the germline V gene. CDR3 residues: CASSSGTGKTYEQYF. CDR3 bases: TGTGCCAGCAGTTCCGGGACAGGGAAGACCTACGAGCAGTACTTC.

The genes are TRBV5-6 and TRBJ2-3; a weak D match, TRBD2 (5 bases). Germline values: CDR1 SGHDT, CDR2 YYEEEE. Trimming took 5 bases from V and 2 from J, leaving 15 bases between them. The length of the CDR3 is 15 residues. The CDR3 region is CASSPLAGITDTQYF. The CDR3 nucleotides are TGTGCCAGCAGTCCCCTAGCAGGAATCACAGATACGCAGTATTTT.

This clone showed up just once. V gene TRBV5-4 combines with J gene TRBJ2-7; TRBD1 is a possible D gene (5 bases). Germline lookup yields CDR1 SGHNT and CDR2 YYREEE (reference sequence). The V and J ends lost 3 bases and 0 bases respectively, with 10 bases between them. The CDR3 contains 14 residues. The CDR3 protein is CASSSRGSSYEQYF. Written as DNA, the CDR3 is TGTGCCAGCAGCTCAAGGGGTAGCTCCTACGAGCAGTACTTC. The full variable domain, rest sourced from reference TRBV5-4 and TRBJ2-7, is ETGVTQSPTHLIKTRGQQVTLRCSSQSGHNTVSWYQQALGQGPQFIFQYYREEENGRGNFPPRFSGLQFPNYSSELNVNALELDDSALYLCASSSRGSSYEQYFGPGTRLTVT.

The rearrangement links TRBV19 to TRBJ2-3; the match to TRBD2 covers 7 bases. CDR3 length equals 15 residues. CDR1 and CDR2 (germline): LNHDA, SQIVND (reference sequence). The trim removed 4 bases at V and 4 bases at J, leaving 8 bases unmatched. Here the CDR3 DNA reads TGTGCCAGTAGTAGGTGGGAGGGCCCTGCAGATACGCAGTATTTT. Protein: CASSRWEGPADTQYF.

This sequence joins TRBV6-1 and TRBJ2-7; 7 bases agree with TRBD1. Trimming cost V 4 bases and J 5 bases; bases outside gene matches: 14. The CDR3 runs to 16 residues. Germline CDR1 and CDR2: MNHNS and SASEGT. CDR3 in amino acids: CASSAFGTTGLDEQYF. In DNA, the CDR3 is TGTGCCAGCAGTGCATTTGGGACGACAGGGCTTGACGAGCAGTACTTC.

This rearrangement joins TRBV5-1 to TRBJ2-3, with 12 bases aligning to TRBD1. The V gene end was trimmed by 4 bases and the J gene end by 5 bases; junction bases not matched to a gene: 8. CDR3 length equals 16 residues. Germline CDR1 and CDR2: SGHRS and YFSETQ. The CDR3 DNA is TGCGCCAGCAGCCGGGGAGGGACAGGGGGCCTAGATACGCAGTATTTT. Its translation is CASSRGGTGGLDTQYF.

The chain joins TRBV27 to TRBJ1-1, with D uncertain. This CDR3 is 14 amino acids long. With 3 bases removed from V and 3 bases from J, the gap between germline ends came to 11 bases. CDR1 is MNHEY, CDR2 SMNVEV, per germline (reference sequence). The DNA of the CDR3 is TGTGCCAGCAGTTTCAGGAAGCTCTACACTGAAGCTTTCTTT. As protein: CASSFRKLYTEAFF.

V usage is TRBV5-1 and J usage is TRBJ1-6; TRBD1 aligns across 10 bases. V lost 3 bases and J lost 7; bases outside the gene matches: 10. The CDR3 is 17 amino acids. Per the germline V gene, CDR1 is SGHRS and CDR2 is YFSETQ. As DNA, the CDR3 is TGCGCCAGCAGCTCGGACCCGGGACAGGGGTTGAATTCACCCCTCCACTTT. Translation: CASSSDPGQGLNSPLHF.

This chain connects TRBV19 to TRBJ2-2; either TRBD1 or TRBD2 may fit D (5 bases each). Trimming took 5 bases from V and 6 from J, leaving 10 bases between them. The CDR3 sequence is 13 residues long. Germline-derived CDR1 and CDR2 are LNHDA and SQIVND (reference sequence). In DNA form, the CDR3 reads TGTGCCAGTAGTGGGACCATCCCCGGGGAGCTGTTTTTT. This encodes CASSGTIPGELFF.

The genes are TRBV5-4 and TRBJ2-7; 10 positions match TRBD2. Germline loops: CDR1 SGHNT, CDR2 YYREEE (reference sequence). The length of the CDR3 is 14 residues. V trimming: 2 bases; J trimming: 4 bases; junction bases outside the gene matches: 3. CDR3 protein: CASSLAGGRYEQYF. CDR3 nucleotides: TGTGCCAGCAGCTTAGCGGGAGGGCGGTACGAGCAGTACTTC.

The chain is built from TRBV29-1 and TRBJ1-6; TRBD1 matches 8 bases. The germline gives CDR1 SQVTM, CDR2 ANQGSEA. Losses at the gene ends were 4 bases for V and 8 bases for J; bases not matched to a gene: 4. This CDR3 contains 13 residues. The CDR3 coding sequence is TGCAGCGTTGGCGACAGGGGAGATTCACCCCTCCACTTT. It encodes CSVGDRGDSPLHF.

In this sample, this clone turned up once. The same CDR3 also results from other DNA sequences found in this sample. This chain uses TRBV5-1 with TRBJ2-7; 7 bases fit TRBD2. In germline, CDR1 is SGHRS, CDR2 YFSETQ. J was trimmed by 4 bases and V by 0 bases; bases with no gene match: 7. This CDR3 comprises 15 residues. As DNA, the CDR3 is TGCGCCAGCAGCTTGGGATTAGCGGGCCCTTACGAGCAGTACTTC. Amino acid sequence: CASSLGLAGPYEQYF.

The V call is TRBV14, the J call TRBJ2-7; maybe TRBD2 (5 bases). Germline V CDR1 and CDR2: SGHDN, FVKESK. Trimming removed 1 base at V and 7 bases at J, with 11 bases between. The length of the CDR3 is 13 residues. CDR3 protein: CASSQVAGGEQYF. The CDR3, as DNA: TGTGCCAGCAGCCAAGTGGCCGGAGGTGAGCAGTACTTC.

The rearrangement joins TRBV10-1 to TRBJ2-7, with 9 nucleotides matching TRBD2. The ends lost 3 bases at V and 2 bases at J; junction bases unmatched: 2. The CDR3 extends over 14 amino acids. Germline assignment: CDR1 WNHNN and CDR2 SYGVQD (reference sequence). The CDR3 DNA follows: TGCGCCAGCAGTGAACTAGCGGGCGCCTACGAGCAGTACTTC. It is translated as CASSELAGAYEQYF.